The TCR beta chain described here comes from a study of T cell repertoires in cytomegalovirus infection. Background on the study: CMV infection together with matching HLA type was indicated by public TCR beta signatures. Regarding the study as a whole: Accumulated public TCR beta family frequency recognized individuals carrying CMV together with the relevant HLA. HLA-C-restricted CMV-specific TCR beta clonotypes prevailed in the ex vivo response.

A single record per CDR3 protein comes from TCRdb applying MiXCR to the reads. The profile shows 310,000 or so distinct CDR3 sequences, 9.6% of them singletons. Ten or more counts support this clonotype. Its cognate antigen is unknown. In germline, CDR1 is LNHDA, CDR2 SQIVND (reference sequence). The junction had 8 bases not matched to a gene; V was cut back by 6 bases and J by 7 bases. This CDR3 spans 14 amino acids. The V gene is TRBV19, the J gene TRBJ1-1, with TRBD1 matching over 10 bases. Sequencing was performed on PBMCs. The TCR was taken from a human donor in good health (CMV status not recorded). Some clones in this sample may be carry-over from other donors' samples. DNA for the CDR3: TGTGCCAGTAGCTTATCCGGGACAGGGGTTGAAGCTTTCTTT. It encodes CASSLSGTGVEAFF. Full variable domain (missing parts from reference TRBV19 and TRBJ1-1): DGGITQSPKYLFRKEGQNVTLSCEQNLNHDAMYWYRQDPGQGLRLIYYSQIVNDFQKGDIAEGYSVSREKKESFPLTVTSAQKNPTAFYLCASSLSGTGVEAFFGQGTRLTVV.